These 27 T cell receptor beta chains were sequenced from one sample in a study of pediatric ulcerative colitis (dated by TCRdb to between 2017 and 2020). Receptor libraries were prepared by the immunoSEQ multiplex PCR assay. In TCRdb, the immuneACCESS table is reduced to in-frame sequences with V and J assigned. These tables do not hold every clone; where another copy was compared, an unresolved V gene accounts for under half, and the others remain unexplained. Across this sample there are 17,000 or so clones, with 74% seen only once. The ten top clones hold around 3.6% of the sample. One to two pinch biopsies were taken from the rectum for research during colonoscopy. Sequenced material: gut tissue. These receptor sequences come from a girl between 5 and 17 years old with moderate ulcerative colitis.

The V and J genes are TRBV18 and TRBJ2-7; D is unclear. The CDR3 spans 14 residues. The germline gives CDR1 KGHSH, CDR2 LQKENI. V lost 2 bases to trimming and J lost 2 bases, with 10 bases between them. This CDR3 is CASSPSSRTYEQYF. The CDR3 coding sequence is TGTGCCAGCTCACCAAGTTCAAGGACCTACGAGCAGTACTTC. Drawing the rest from reference TRBV18 and TRBJ2-7, the complete variable domain is NAGVMQNPRHLVRRRGQEARLRCSPMKGHSHVYWYRQLPEEGLKFMVYLQKENIIDESGMPKERFSAEFPKEGPSILRIQQVVRGDSAAYFCASSPSSRTYEQYFGPGTRLTVT.

V and J are TRBV18 and TRBJ1-6; D might be TRBD1 (5 bases). V shed 2 bases and J shed 8 bases, with 13 bases lying between them. The CDR3 is 15 amino acids. The germline V gene encodes CDR1 KGHSH and CDR2 LQKENI. As DNA, the CDR3 is TGTGCCAGCTCACCAACTGGAGTGGGGGATTCACCCCTCCACTTT. It is translated as CASSPTGVGDSPLHF. Using reference TRBV18 and TRBJ1-6 for the parts outside the CDR3, the full variable domain is NAGVMQNPRHLVRRRGQEARLRCSPMKGHSHVYWYRQLPEEGLKFMVYLQKENIIDESGMPKERFSAEFPKEGPSILRIQQVVRGDSAAYFCASSPTGVGDSPLHFGNGTRLTVT.

The rearrangement links TRBV12-2 to TRBJ1-2; the table's D call TRBD1 went unverified against the DNA. TRBV12-2 is a documented pseudogene. This CDR3 is built from 18 residues. The CDR3 region is CASRLADRDRSPNYGYTF. The CDR3, as DNA: TGTGCAAGTCGCTTAGCTGACAGGGATCGATCCCCTAACTATGGCTACACCTTC.

This rearrangement joins TRBV18 to TRBJ1-1, with D tentatively TRBD1 (6 bases). V lost 2 bases, J lost 3 bases, and 13 bases lay in between. The length of the CDR3 is 15 residues. Germline lookup yields CDR1 KGHSH and CDR2 LQKENI. The CDR3 here is CASSPIYSGDTEAFF. CDR3 nucleotides: TGTGCCAGCTCACCAATTTACTCAGGGGACACTGAAGCTTTCTTT.

This clone was observed a few times. One junction end does not reproduce the germline sequence, and a read error may be involved. The chain combines TRBV7-7 with TRBJ1-6; possible D gene TRBD1, 5 bases. This CDR3 has 18 amino acids. The germline CDR1 and CDR2 sequences are SSHAT and FNYEAQ (reference sequence). The CDR3 here is CASSLKGESDRANSPLHF. The CDR3 DNA sequence: TGTGCTAGCAGCTTAAAAGGTGAGTCTGACAGAGCGAATTCACCCCTCCACTTT.

CDR3 sequence: CASSKVSYEQYF. CDR3 coding DNA: TGTGCCAGCAGCAAAGTTTCCTACGAGCAGTACTTC. This chain joins TRBV21-1 and TRBJ2-7. TRBV21-1 is classified as a pseudogene. The CDR3 consists of 12 residues.

The V and J genes are TRBV2 and TRBJ2-1, with 8 positions matching TRBD1. The V segment lost 6 bases and the J segment 1 base; nucleotides outside the gene matches: 2. CDR3 length: 14 amino acids. In germline, CDR1 is SNHLY, CDR2 FYNNEI. The CDR3 bases are TGTGCCAGCAGGGGGGACAGGTCCTACAATGAGCAGTTCTTC. It is translated as CASRGDRSYNEQFF.

The J gene is TRBJ2-2, the V gene TRBV6-5; D is unclear. Germline V gene lookup returns CDR1 MNHEY and CDR2 SVGAGI. The CDR3 runs 12 residues. V shed 2 bases and J shed 3 bases, with 1 base lying between them. In nucleotides, the CDR3 is TGTGCCAGCAGTTACGACACCGGGGAGCTGTTTTTT. Translating gives CASSYDTGELFF.

This sequence joins TRBV28 and TRBJ1-3; D is unresolved. The germline gives CDR1 MDHEN, CDR2 SYDVKM. CDR3 length: 14 residues. V was trimmed by 6 bases and J by 0 bases, leaving 9 bases between them. In nucleotides, the CDR3 is TGTGCCAGCAGGTCAGGCTCCTCTGGAAACACCATATATTTT. It encodes CASRSGSSGNTIYF.

This clone was seen a handful of times. This chain joins TRBV11-2 and TRBJ1-1; the D gene is possibly TRBD1 (5 bases). There are 12 residues in the CDR3. V gave up 8 bases and J gave up 1 base, with 8 bases separating them. Germline CDR1 reads SGHAT; CDR2 reads FQNNGV. The CDR3 DNA follows: TGTGCCAGCTCGGGGCAGAACACTGAAGCTTTCTTT. Residues: CASSGQNTEAFF.

This clone was picked up a small number of times. CDR3 protein: CASSGQINTGELFF. The CDR3 DNA sequence: TGTGCCAGCAGCGGACAGATAAACACCGGGGAGCTGTTTTTT. The V call is TRBV2, the J call TRBJ2-2; tentatively, D is TRBD1 (6 bases). V lost 6 bases, J lost 2 bases, and 10 bases lay in between. From germline, CDR1 is SNHLY and CDR2 FYNNEI. CDR3 length equals 14 residues.

This clone was counted a few times. V and J are TRBV10-3 and TRBJ2-2; no firm D call. Germline loops: CDR1 ENHRY, CDR2 SYGVKD. This CDR3 is built from 11 residues. Trimming removed 4 bases at V and 7 bases at J, with 4 bases between. CDR3 nucleotide sequence: TGTGCCATCAGTGGTGGCGGGGAGCTGTTTTTT. As protein: CAISGGGELFF.

The CDR3 loop is CASSPNPGATRGTEAFF. CDR3 DNA sequence: TGTGCCAGCAGCCCGAACCCCGGGGCAACCCGGGGGACTGAAGCTTTCTTT. The chain employs TRBV9 and TRBJ1-1; D may be TRBD1 (5 bases). Germline V lookup: CDR1 SGDLS, CDR2 YYNGEE. The CDR3 is 17 residues long. Deletions cut 4 bases from V and 5 bases from J, with 24 bases between.

This rearrangement joins TRBV27 to TRBJ1-2; D gene unclear. The CDR3 length is 14 residues. Germline V CDR1 and CDR2: MNHEY, SMNVEV (reference sequence). V was shortened by 0 bases and J by 2 bases, with 7 bases between the two germline ends. The CDR3 spells CASSLSPENYGYTF. CDR3 coding DNA: TGTGCCAGCAGTTTATCGCCCGAAAACTATGGCTACACCTTC.

This rearrangement joins TRBV28 to TRBJ1-4; TRBD1 aligns across 9 bases. Trimming at V came to 1 base and at J to 4 bases, leaving 1 base not matched to a gene. Looked up from germline, CDR1 is MDHEN and CDR2 is SYDVKM. The CDR3 totals 15 residues. CDR3 DNA sequence: TGTGCCAGCAGTTTATCGGGACAGGGTAATGAAAAACTGTTTTTT. Translation gives CASSLSGQGNEKLFF.

The CDR3 here is CASSVSLGPQGYGYTF. Written as DNA, the CDR3 is TGTGCCAGCAGCGTATCCCTGGGCCCGCAAGGTTATGGCTACACCTTC. J is TRBJ1-2 and V is TRBV9; D unclear. CDR3 length: 16 amino acids. Trimming shortened V by 1 base and J by 5 bases, and 18 bases separated the two germline ends. Germline CDR1 SGDLS, CDR2 YYNGEE. The whole variable domain, remainder taken from reference TRBV9 and TRBJ1-2, is DSGVTQTPKHLITATGQRVTLRCSPRSGDLSVYWYQQSLDQGLQFLIQYYNGEERAKGNILERFSAQQFPDLHSELNLSSLELGDSALYFCASSVSLGPQGYGYTFGSGTRLTVV.

The chain is built from TRBV29-1 and TRBJ2-1, with D possibly TRBD1 on 6 matching bases. V was trimmed by 7 bases and J by 8 bases, leaving 18 bases between them. Germline CDR1 SQVTM, CDR2 ANQGSEA. The CDR3 loop spans 13 amino acids. CDR3 loop: CSEAQGWRDEQFF. The CDR3 DNA follows: TGCAGCGAAGCACAGGGATGGAGAGATGAGCAGTTCTTC.

This clone has only a few counts. The V and J genes are TRBV19 and TRBJ1-2; 7 nucleotides agree with TRBD1. Germline V CDR1 and CDR2: LNHDA, SQIVND (reference sequence). V lost 5 bases, J lost 8 bases, and 5 bases stayed unmatched. The CDR3 totals 12 residues. The CDR3 nucleotides are TGTGCCAGTAGTCAACAGGGGAAAGGCTACACCTTC. It is translated as CASSQQGKGYTF. Drawing the rest from reference TRBV19 and TRBJ1-2, the complete variable domain is DGGITQSPKYLFRKEGQNVTLSCEQNLNHDAMYWYRQDPGQGLRLIYYSQIVNDFQKGDIAEGYSVSREKKESFPLTVTSAQKNPTAFYLCASSQQGKGYTFGSGTRLTVV.

The J gene is TRBJ1-2, the V gene TRBV2; D is undetermined. V was cut by 1 base and J by 8 bases, with 14 bases left in between. The CDR3 contains 14 residues. Looked up from germline, CDR1 is SNHLY and CDR2 is FYNNEI. In DNA form, the CDR3 reads TGTGCCAGCAGTGAAGGTAGTGCACAACGCGGCTACACCTTC. The encoded protein is CASSEGSAQRGYTF.

The chain's CDR3 is CASSPGTLSYNEQFF. Here the CDR3 DNA reads TGTGCCAGCAGCCCTGGGACCCTCTCCTACAATGAGCAGTTCTTC. The gene calls are TRBV9 and TRBJ2-1, with D perhaps being TRBD1 or TRBD2 (5 bases each). Germline V lookup: CDR1 SGDLS, CDR2 YYNGEE. V lost 4 bases to trimming and J lost 0 bases, with 11 bases between them. CDR3 length: 15 amino acids.

This clone turned up a few times. The rearrangement uses TRBV19 and TRBJ1-1; possible D gene TRBD1, 5 bases. V was cut by 7 bases and J by 6 bases, with 15 bases left in between. CDR1 is LNHDA and CDR2 is SQIVND in the germline V gene (reference sequence). The CDR3 has 13 residues. The CDR3 sequence: CASTETTGAEAFF. The CDR3 DNA is TGTGCCAGTACCGAAACTACAGGAGCTGAAGCTTTCTTT.

The chain has TRBV7-3 and TRBJ1-6; D perhaps matches TRBD1 (6 bases). Germline loops: CDR1 SGHTA, CDR2 FQGTGA. Trimming stripped 5 bases from V and 5 bases from J, with 13 bases between. This CDR3 has 15 amino acids. The CDR3 DNA is TGTGCCAGCAGCGAAGGGGGGCCGGATAATTCACCCCTCCACTTT. Residues: CASSEGGPDNSPLHF.

J is TRBJ1-1 and V is TRBV10-2, with TRBD1 matching over 9 bases. The V gene's germline CDR1 is WSHSY and CDR2 SAAADI. The CDR3 is 16 amino acids. Germline trimming cut 5 bases from V and 8 bases from J; bases unmatched to any gene: 15. The CDR3 here is CASSRNPGQGLHEAFF. The CDR3 DNA reads TGCGCCAGCAGTCGCAATCCGGGACAGGGCCTCCACGAAGCTTTCTTT.

This clone was seen more than once but under ten times. The gene calls are TRBV6-5 and TRBJ2-1, with D maybe TRBD2 (5 bases). V was clipped by 0 bases and J by 8 bases, with 8 bases between them. This CDR3 comprises 13 residues. Germline CDR1 is MNHEY and CDR2 is SVGAGI. The CDR3, as DNA: TGTGCCAGCAGTTACTCAAGCGGTCATGAGCAGTTCTTC. It is translated as CASSYSSGHEQFF.

This chain joins TRBV27 and TRBJ2-3; 8 positions agree with TRBD2. With 4 bases clipped from V and 1 base from J, the junction kept 4 bases outside the gene matches. CDR1 MNHEY and CDR2 SMNVEV come from the germline V gene (reference sequence). CDR3 size: 15 residues. Here the CDR3 reads CASSYSGAGTDTQYF. As DNA, the CDR3 is TGTGCCAGCAGTTATAGCGGGGCGGGCACAGATACGCAGTATTTT.

The V and J genes are TRBV6-6 and TRBJ2-5; 9 bases line up with TRBD1. Looked up from germline, CDR1 is MNHNY and CDR2 is SVGAGI (reference sequence). The CDR3 has 13 residues. J lost 2 bases, V lost 5 bases, and 0 bases had no gene match. CDR3 in DNA: TGTGCCAGCAGTGACAGGGGGCAAGAGACCCAGTACTTC. Its translation is CASSDRGQETQYF.

The CDR3 DNA sequence: TGTGCCTGGAGTGACGGCGGCCAAGAGACCCAGTACTTC. Translation gives CAWSDGGQETQYF. V and J are TRBV30 and TRBJ2-5; D not certain. The V end lost 1 base, the J end lost 1 base, and 7 bases lay between the germline ends. CDR1 GTSNPN and CDR2 SVGIG come from the germline V gene (reference sequence). The CDR3 has 13 amino acids.